This T cell receptor (beta chain) was recovered during a study of cytomegalovirus exposure and HLA in healthy donors. Turning to the study itself: HLA-typed donors contributed about 85 million unique TCRs, which were held in an early data release.

60 Vbeta and 13 Jbeta primers were used in PCR. This table comes from immunoSEQ multiplex PCR, and its TCRdb copy is limited to in-frame clones, with some not included. Of roughly 170,000 clones listed, 75% to 85% were seen once; the top ten hold 0.95% to 1.5%. V was shortened by 6 bases and J by 6 bases, with 17 bases between the two germline ends. Germline V lookup: CDR1 LGHNT, CDR2 FRNRAP. This CDR3 has 15 amino acids. This TCR derives from a girl under 10 years old in good health and CMV-seropositive. The chain is built from TRBV12-5 and TRBJ2-2, with D perhaps TRBD1 (6 bases). The sequenced sample consisted of PBMCs. For the CDR3, the DNA is TGTGCTAGTGGCCCCCCGGAGTGGGGGCCCGGGGAGCTGTTTTTT. Its translation is CASGPPEWGPGELFF.